The 22 T cell receptor beta chains given below trace back to one sample, sequenced in a study of blood T cell repertoires in COVID-19. The protocol was immunoSEQ multiplex PCR, while the TCRdb copy is restricted to in-frame clones and leaves out a portion. The table has approximately 150,000 clones, around 87% seen once. Source material: peripheral blood. The receptors shown here come from a woman of 80 years or more with COVID-19, enrolled during active disease.

This chain connects TRBV28 to TRBJ2-5; weak D call: TRBD1 (5 bases). The germline gives CDR1 MDHEN, CDR2 SYDVKM. Trimming took 9 bases from V and 1 from J, leaving 9 bases between them. CDR3 length equals 12 residues. The CDR3 region is CASTGSQETQYF. The CDR3 nucleotides read TGTGCCAGTACAGGATCCCAAGAGACCCAGTACTTC.

This clone was found once. The chain uses TRBV10-3 and TRBJ1-5, with D hard to call. From germline, CDR1 is ENHRY and CDR2 SYGVKD. The CDR3 consists of 15 residues. With 0 bases removed from V and 4 bases from J, the gap between germline ends came to 10 bases. The CDR3 spells CAISESWGGNQPQHF. The CDR3 region has the DNA TGTGCCATCAGTGAGTCTTGGGGAGGGAATCAGCCCCAGCATTTT.

CDR3 protein: CASSFLERETQYF. CDR3 in DNA: TGTGCCAGCAGCTTTCTAGAACGAGAGACCCAGTACTTC. The V call is TRBV5-6, the J call TRBJ2-5; no reliable D call. The germline V gene encodes CDR1 SGHDT and CDR2 YYEEEE. The CDR3 is made up of 13 amino acids. Deletions cut 2 bases from V and 4 bases from J, with 9 bases between.

The chain is built from TRBV4-3 and TRBJ1-4, with D possibly matching TRBD1 (5 bases). CDR3 length equals 15 residues. Trimming removed 1 base at V and 6 bases at J, with 12 bases between. Germline assignment: CDR1 LGHNA and CDR2 YSLEER. CDR3 nucleotide sequence: TGCGCCAGCAGCCAAGGGGGGGGGTTGGATGAAAAACTGTTTTTT. This encodes CASSQGGGLDEKLFF.

V usage is TRBV7-9 and J usage is TRBJ2-7; TRBD1 aligns across 7 bases. The CDR3 contains 15 residues. Germline CDR1 reads SEHNR; CDR2 reads FQNEAQ (reference sequence). With 1 base clipped from V and 5 bases from J, the junction kept 8 bases outside the gene matches. CDR3 residues: CASSLEGHRGDEQYF. In DNA form, the CDR3 reads TGTGCCAGCAGCTTAGAGGGGCACAGGGGAGACGAGCAGTACTTC.

This clone came up a few times. This sequence joins TRBV3-1 (or the pseudogene TRBV3-2) and TRBJ2-1, with 10 bases matching TRBD2. The CDR3 contains 17 residues. Germline lookup yields CDR1 LGHDT and CDR2 YNNKEL (reference sequence). The V gene end was trimmed by 3 bases and the J gene end by 7 bases; junction bases not matched to a gene: 12. The CDR3 reads CASSHRTSGIRANEQFF. The CDR3, as DNA: TGTGCCAGCAGCCATAGGACTAGCGGAATTCGTGCGAATGAGCAGTTCTTC.

CDR3 loop: CASSYDRISYNSPLHF. DNA for the CDR3: TGTGCCAGCAGTTACGACAGAATCTCCTATAATTCACCCCTCCACTTT. The V and J genes are TRBV7-9 and TRBJ1-6; D possibly corresponds to TRBD1 (5 bases). This CDR3 has 16 residues. V was cut by 6 bases and J by 0 bases, with 12 bases left in between. From germline, CDR1 is SEHNR and CDR2 FQNEAQ (reference sequence).

The chain carries TRBV6-5 and TRBJ1-2; TRBD1 aligns across 10 bases. The CDR3 covers 13 residues. Germline trimming cut 4 bases from V and 6 bases from J; bases unmatched to any gene: 2. From germline, CDR1 is MNHEY and CDR2 SVGAGI. The CDR3 region is CASSSGTGDGYTF. The CDR3 DNA reads TGTGCCAGCAGTTCCGGGACAGGGGATGGCTACACCTTC.

This clone was seen just once. The J gene is TRBJ1-2, the V gene TRBV6-2 or TRBV6-3; D is ambiguous. V was cut by 6 bases and J by 5 bases, with 10 bases left in between. In germline, CDR1 is MNHEY, CDR2 SVGEGT. The CDR3 is 12 residues long. CDR3 sequence (DNA): TGTGCCAGCAGCCACAAAGATTATGGCTACACCTTC. Amino acids: CASSHKDYGYTF.

V usage is TRBV28 and J usage is TRBJ1-1; D unresolved. This CDR3 has 12 residues. V dropped 7 bases and J dropped 2 bases, with 8 bases sitting between them. From germline, CDR1 is MDHEN and CDR2 SYDVKM. The CDR3 reads CASMVANTEAFF. The CDR3 coding sequence is TGTGCCAGCATGGTAGCAAACACTGAAGCTTTCTTT.

In the case of this clone: Relative to the germline gene, one junction end is altered; a read error may explain this. This same CDR3 is encoded by further DNA sequences in the sample. The CDR3 loop reads CASSLAGLATDTQYF. The CDR3 nucleotides are TGTGCCAGCAGCCTAGCGGGACTAGCGACAGATACGCAGTATTTT. The chain is built from TRBV7-2 and TRBJ2-3, with 10 bases identical to TRBD2. CDR1 and CDR2 from the germline V gene are SGHTA and FQGNSA. The CDR3 runs to 15 residues. Supplemented by reference TRBV7-2 and TRBJ2-3, the full variable domain reads GAGVSQSPSNKVTEKGKDVELRCDPISGHTALYWYRQSLGQGLEFLIYFQGNSAPDKSGLPSDRFSAERTGGSVSTLTIQRTQQEDSAVYLCASSLAGLATDTQYFGPGTRLTVL.

The chain joins TRBV10-3 to TRBJ2-5, with TRBD1 matching over 9 bases. The CDR3 is 13 residues long. Per the germline V gene, CDR1 is ENHRY and CDR2 is SYGVKD. Trimming removed 6 bases from V and 5 bases from J; junction bases left unmatched: 4. CDR3 loop: CAIRGQGRETQYF. The CDR3 coding sequence is TGTGCCATCAGGGGACAGGGACGCGAGACCCAGTACTTC.

This chain joins TRBV28 and TRBJ1-1, with TRBD1 identical over 8 bases. This CDR3 region has 14 residues. V trimming: 8 bases; J trimming: 8 bases; junction bases outside the gene matches: 13. CDR1 and CDR2 (germline): MDHEN, SYDVKM. In nucleotides, the CDR3 is TGTGCCAGCCGGACAGGGTTGGAATTGAGCGAAGCTTTCTTT. Protein sequence: CASRTGLELSEAFF.

CDR3 bases: TGTGCCACCAGCAGAGGTTCTAGCGGACCGAACACCGGGGAGCTGTTTTTT. It specifies CATSRGSSGPNTGELFF. The chain links TRBV15 to TRBJ2-2, with 7 nucleotides matching TRBD2. Germline CDR1 and CDR2: LNHNV and YYDKDF (reference sequence). Trimming cost V 1 base and J 0 bases; bases outside gene matches: 5. The CDR3 has 17 amino acids.

The chain carries TRBV2 and TRBJ2-4; D perhaps matches TRBD1 (6 bases). Germline-derived CDR1 and CDR2 are SNHLY and FYNNEI. CDR3 size: 19 residues. The ends were cut back, 2 bases at V and 1 base at J, with 21 bases in the middle. CDR3 DNA sequence: TGTGCCAGCAGTGAATTCCCGCTCACAACAGGGACCGCCAAAAACATTCAGTACTTC. This gives the protein CASSEFPLTTGTAKNIQYF.

The rearrangement uses TRBV7-2 and TRBJ2-3; 7 nucleotides agree with TRBD2. J lost 2 bases, V lost 3 bases, and 5 bases had no gene match. Germline V lookup: CDR1 SGHTA, CDR2 FQGNSA. The CDR3 runs to 15 residues. Here the CDR3 DNA reads TGTGCCAGCAGCTTCGGCGGGAGCGTCACAGATACGCAGTATTTT. Its protein product is CASSFGGSVTDTQYF.

The chain couples TRBV6-5 to TRBJ2-3; 8 nucleotides align to TRBD2. With 6 bases clipped from V and 4 bases from J, the junction kept 9 bases outside the gene matches. Germline CDR1 and CDR2: MNHEY and SVGAGI. This CDR3 is 15 amino acids long. The CDR3 bases are TGTGCCAGCAGAGGAGGCGGGAGGTTGGCAGATACGCAGTATTTT. Translated, it gives CASRGGGRLADTQYF.

The chain employs TRBV5-1 and TRBJ2-5, with 12 bases lining up with TRBD2. V lost 2 bases and J lost 3; bases outside the gene matches: 11. The CDR3 is 18 residues long. CDR1 and CDR2 from the germline V gene are SGHRS and YFSETQ. The CDR3 loop is CASSLRLAGGPSKETQYF. As DNA, the CDR3 is TGCGCCAGCAGCTTAAGGCTAGCGGGAGGGCCAAGTAAAGAGACCCAGTACTTC.

This chain connects TRBV28 to TRBJ1-4; 7 positions agree with TRBD1. J gave up 2 bases and V 1 base, and 28 bases lay outside the gene matches. This CDR3 has 24 amino acids. Germline V lookup: CDR1 MDHEN, CDR2 SYDVKM. The CDR3 DNA follows: TGTGCCAGCAGTTTATATAGGTTAATACAAACCGGGACAGCCACCACCGGGACTAATGAAAAACTGTTTTTT. Its translation: CASSLYRLIQTGTATTGTNEKLFF.

V is TRBV19 and J is TRBJ2-5; D perhaps matches TRBD1 (5 bases). The CDR3 is made up of 16 amino acids. Germline CDR1 LNHDA, CDR2 SQIVND (reference sequence). Between the trimmed V and J ends, which lost 4 bases and 2 bases, there was a span of 17 bases. CDR3 DNA: TGTGCCAGTAGTAGCCCCCCCAGACAGATTCAAGAGACCCAGTACTTC. Its protein is CASSSPPRQIQETQYF.

V and J are TRBV19 and TRBJ1-5; unclear D gene. V was trimmed by 2 bases and J by 4 bases, leaving 21 bases between them. This CDR3 is built from 18 residues. Germline V gene data show CDR1 as LNHDA and CDR2 as SQIVND (reference sequence). DNA of the CDR3: TGTGCCAGTAGTATAAGAGATAGCTCAAATAGGCCTAATCAGCCCCAGCATTTT. Protein sequence: CASSIRDSSNRPNQPQHF.

The genes are TRBV28 and TRBJ1-2; D not resolved. This CDR3 region has 14 residues. CDR1 is MDHEN and CDR2 is SYDVKM in the germline V gene. V lost 5 bases and J lost 3, with 13 bases in between. CDR3 nucleotides: TGTGCCAGCAGTGAACATGGGCTCGACTATGGCTACACCTTC. This translates into CASSEHGLDYGYTF.